Shown below are 4 T cell receptor beta chains from a single sample sequenced in a study of PD-1 blockade in mismatch repair-deficient tumors (dated by TCRdb to about 2017). The protocol used for the library was the immunoSEQ multiplex PCR assay. TCRdb stores this immuneACCESS table with in-frame sequences only. Part of the clones is absent; in the studies checked, under half of the shortfall reflects unresolved V genes, and no reason is known for the rest. Present in this sample are about 51,000 clones, roughly 80% of which were seen just once. The top ten clones comprise roughly 8.8% of the sample. The sample in question was peripheral blood, obtained approximately 18 weeks after starting pembrolizumab. All receptors come from an adult with mismatch repair-deficient cancer.

V usage is TRBV11-2 and J usage is TRBJ2-1; 8 bases match TRBD1. Germline trimming cut 5 bases from V and 4 bases from J; bases unmatched to any gene: 19. The CDR3 is made up of 19 amino acids. CDR1 is SGHAT and CDR2 is FQNNGV in the germline V gene. CDR3 region: CASSTGTGYPSAAYNEQFF. The CDR3 nucleotides read TGTGCCAGCAGCACCGGGACAGGTTACCCGTCCGCCGCATACAATGAGCAGTTCTTC.

This clone was observed a handful of times. The CDR3 coding sequence is TGTGCCAGCACCCTCGGGCGAGGGGACCATGAGCAGTTCTTC. It codes for CASTLGRGDHEQFF. The rearrangement joins TRBV11-3 to TRBJ2-1; D is perhaps TRBD1 or TRBD2 (5 bases each). The CDR3 covers 14 residues. The germline gives CDR1 SGHNT, CDR2 YENEEA. V lost 7 bases and J 8 bases, leaving 18 bases between the germline ends.

V is TRBV6-1 and J is TRBJ2-7; the D is unclear. V lost 0 bases to trimming and J lost 7 bases, with 4 bases between them. The CDR3 loop spans 11 amino acids. Germline values: CDR1 MNHNS, CDR2 SASEGT. For the CDR3, the DNA is TGTGCCAGCAGTGAAGCTTGGGAGCAGTACTTC. This gives the protein CASSEAWEQYF.

V and J are TRBV30 and TRBJ1-1; D ambiguous. The CDR3 consists of 14 residues. With 3 bases removed from V and 1 base from J, the gap between germline ends came to 12 bases. Germline lookup yields CDR1 GTSNPN and CDR2 SVGIG (reference sequence). The CDR3 DNA sequence: TGTGCCTGGAGCCCGGGTCTTCCGAACACTGAAGCTTTCTTT. The encoded protein is CAWSPGLPNTEAFF.